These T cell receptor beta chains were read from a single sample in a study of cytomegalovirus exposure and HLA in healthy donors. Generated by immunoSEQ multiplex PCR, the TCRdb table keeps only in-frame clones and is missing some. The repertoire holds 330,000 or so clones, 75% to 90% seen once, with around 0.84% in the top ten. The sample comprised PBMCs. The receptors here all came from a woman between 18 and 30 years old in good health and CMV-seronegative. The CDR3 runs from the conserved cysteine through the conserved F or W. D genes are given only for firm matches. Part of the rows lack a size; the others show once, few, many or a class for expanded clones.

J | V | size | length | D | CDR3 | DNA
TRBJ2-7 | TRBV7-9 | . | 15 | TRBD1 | CASSLDGTGEYEQYF | TGTGCCAGCAGCTTAGATGGGACAGGGGAATACGAGCAGTACTTC
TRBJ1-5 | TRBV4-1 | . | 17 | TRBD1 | CASSLSSTGAINQPQHF | TGCGCCAGCAGCCTTAGCTCAACAGGGGCAATCAATCAGCCCCAGCATTTT
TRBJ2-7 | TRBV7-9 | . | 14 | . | CASSLAAGNYEQYF | TGTGCCAGCAGCTTAGCTGCAGGAAACTACGAGCAGTACTTC
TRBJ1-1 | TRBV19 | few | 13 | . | CASSETGVTEAFF | TGTGCCAGTAGTGAGACAGGCGTCACTGAAGCTTTCTTT
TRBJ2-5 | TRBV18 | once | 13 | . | CASSPQGGETQYF | TGTGCCAGCTCACCACAGGGAGGAGAGACCCAGTACTTC
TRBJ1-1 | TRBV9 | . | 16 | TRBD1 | CASSPRWDRENTEAFF | TGTGCCAGCAGCCCCAGGTGGGACAGGGAGAACACTGAAGCTTTCTTT
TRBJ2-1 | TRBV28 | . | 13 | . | CASRLSGSNEQFF | TGTGCCAGCCGGCTGAGCGGTAGCAATGAGCAGTTCTTC
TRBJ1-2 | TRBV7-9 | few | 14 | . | CASSLGPTNYGYTF | TGTGCCAGCAGCTTAGGGCCCACTAACTATGGCTACACCTTC
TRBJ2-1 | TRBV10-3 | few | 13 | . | CAGRDSNPDEQFF | TGTGCCGGCCGGGACTCGAATCCGGATGAGCAGTTCTTC
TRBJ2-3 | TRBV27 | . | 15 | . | CASSLSSGEPDTQYF | TGTGCCAGCAGTTTATCTAGCGGAGAACCAGATACGCAGTATTTT
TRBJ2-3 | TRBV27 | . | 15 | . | CASRWLTGRTDTQYF | TGTGCCAGCCGCTGGCTGACAGGACGCACAGATACGCAGTATTTT
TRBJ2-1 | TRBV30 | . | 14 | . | CAWSVWEDNNEQFF | TGTGCCTGGAGTGTCTGGGAGGACAACAATGAGCAGTTCTTC
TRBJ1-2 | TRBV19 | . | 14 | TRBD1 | CASSRDRTNYGYTF | TGTGCCAGTAGTAGGGACAGGACCAACTATGGCTACACCTTC
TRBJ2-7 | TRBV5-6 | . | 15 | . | CASSVGVVGFHEQYF | TGTGCCAGCAGCGTCGGGGTTGTGGGATTTCACGAGCAGTACTTC
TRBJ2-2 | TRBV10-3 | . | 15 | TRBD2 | CAISGLADGTGELFF | TGTGCCATCAGTGGGCTAGCGGATGGCACCGGGGAGCTGTTTTTT
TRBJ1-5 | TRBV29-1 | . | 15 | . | CSVELSGESNQPQHF | TGCAGCGTTGAATTAAGCGGGGAAAGCAATCAGCCCCAGCATTTT
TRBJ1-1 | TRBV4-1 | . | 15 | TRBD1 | CASSQDEGAVAEAFF | TGCGCCAGCAGCCAAGACGAGGGGGCGGTAGCTGAAGCTTTCTTT
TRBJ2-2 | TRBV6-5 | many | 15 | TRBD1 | CASSSPGQVVGELFF | TGTGCCAGCAGTTCACCAGGACAGGTGGTTGGGGAGCTGTTTTTT
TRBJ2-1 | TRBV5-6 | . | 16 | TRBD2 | CASSSYTSGGYNEQFF | TGTGCCAGCAGCTCGTATACTAGCGGGGGATACAATGAGCAGTTCTTC
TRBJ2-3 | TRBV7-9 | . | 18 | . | CASSHFRAVEGGTDTQYF | TGTGCCAGCAGCCACTTCCGAGCCGTAGAAGGGGGCACAGATACGCAGTATTTT
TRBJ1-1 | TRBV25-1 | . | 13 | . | CASSNQGFAEAFF | TGTGCCAGCAGTAACCAGGGATTCGCTGAAGCTTTCTTT
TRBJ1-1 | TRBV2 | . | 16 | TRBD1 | CASKNTRTGVGTEAFF | TGTGCCAGCAAGAATACCCGGACAGGGGTCGGCACTGAAGCTTTCTTT
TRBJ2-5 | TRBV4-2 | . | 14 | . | CASSQRLDPETQYF | TGTGCCAGCAGCCAACGACTAGATCCAGAGACCCAGTACTTC